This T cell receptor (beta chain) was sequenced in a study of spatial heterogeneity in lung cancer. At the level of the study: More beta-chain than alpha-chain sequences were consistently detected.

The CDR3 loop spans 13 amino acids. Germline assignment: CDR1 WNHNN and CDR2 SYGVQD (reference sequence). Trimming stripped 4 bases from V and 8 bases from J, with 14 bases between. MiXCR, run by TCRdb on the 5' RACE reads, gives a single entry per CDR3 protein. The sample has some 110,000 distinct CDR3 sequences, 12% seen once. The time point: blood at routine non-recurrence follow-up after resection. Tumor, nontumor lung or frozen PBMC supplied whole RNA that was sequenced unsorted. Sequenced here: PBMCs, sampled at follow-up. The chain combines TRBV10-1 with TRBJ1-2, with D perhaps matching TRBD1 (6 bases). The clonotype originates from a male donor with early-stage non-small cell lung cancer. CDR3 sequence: CASSANGGGGYTF. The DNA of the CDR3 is TGCGCCAGCAGTGCCAACGGGGGCGGCGGCTACACCTTC.